The 28 T cell receptor beta chains below were found in one sample sequenced in a study of blood T cell repertoires in COVID-19. Libraries were prepared by immunoSEQ multiplex PCR; TCRdb keeps only in-frame clonotypes and omits some of them. The table shows approximately 100,000 clones, with roughly 81% occurring only once. The sample taken for sequencing was peripheral blood. Receptors originate from a human donor in a cohort sampled during active COVID-19.

The gene calls are TRBV6-5 and TRBJ1-1; D gene unclear. The CDR3 is made up of 15 amino acids. CDR1 MNHEY and CDR2 SVGAGI come from the germline V gene. Deletions cut 5 bases from V and 3 bases from J, with 16 bases between. In nucleotides, the CDR3 is TGTGCCAGCAGTACGCTCGCGGGGATGGACACTGAAGCTTTCTTT. Translated: CASSTLAGMDTEAFF.

V and J are TRBV6-2 or TRBV6-3 and TRBJ2-3, with D tentatively TRBD2 (6 bases). CDR1 MNHEY and CDR2 SVGEGT come from the germline V gene. This CDR3 spans 14 amino acids. Trimming took off 5 bases at V and 3 bases at J, with 12 bases between the two ends. The CDR3 DNA sequence: TGTGCCAGCAGTCGGAGGGGATCGACAGATACGCAGTATTTT. Residues: CASSRRGSTDTQYF.

V usage is TRBV5-1 and J usage is TRBJ2-5; 8 nucleotides agree with TRBD2. From germline, CDR1 is SGHRS and CDR2 YFSETQ. Germline trimming cut 1 base from V and 2 bases from J; bases unmatched to any gene: 7. There are 16 residues in the CDR3. The CDR3 region has the DNA TGCGCCAGCAGCTTGTTGAGCGGGAGCCTTCAAGAGACCCAGTACTTC. This codes for CASSLLSGSLQETQYF.

This rearrangement joins TRBV30 to TRBJ1-6; D ambiguous. From germline, CDR1 is GTSNPN and CDR2 SVGIG (reference sequence). Trimming pared 2 bases from V and 9 bases from J, leaving 5 bases between. This CDR3 contains 11 residues. The CDR3 loop reads CAWSTGSPLHF. Written as DNA, the CDR3 is TGTGCCTGGAGTACGGGTTCACCCCTCCACTTT.

V usage is TRBV7-6 and J usage is TRBJ1-4; unclear D gene. The CDR3 spans 16 residues. Per the germline V gene, CDR1 is SGHVS and CDR2 is FNYEAQ. Trimming removed 1 base at V and 4 bases at J, with 13 bases between. CDR3 residues: CASSLGTPLLNEKLFF. The CDR3, as DNA: TGTGCCAGCAGCTTAGGAACACCCCTCCTTAATGAAAAACTGTTTTTT.

This chain connects TRBV11-2 to TRBJ2-1; a possible D gene is TRBD1 (5 bases). Trimming took off 3 bases at V and 5 bases at J, with 11 bases between the two ends. Germline CDR1 is SGHAT and CDR2 is FQNNGV. The CDR3 runs 14 residues. Here the CDR3 reads CASSLSRVNNEQFF. The CDR3 DNA reads TGTGCCAGCAGCTTGTCCAGGGTTAACAATGAGCAGTTCTTC.

In DNA, the CDR3 is TGTGCCAGCCGACGGGGGATCAACAATGAGCAGTTCTTC. This codes for CASRRGINNEQFF. The V and J genes are TRBV28 and TRBJ2-1; the D gene is possibly TRBD2 (6 bases). The CDR3 is 13 residues long. From germline, CDR1 is MDHEN and CDR2 SYDVKM. Trimming took off 8 bases at V and 5 bases at J, with 13 bases between the two ends.

The rearrangement uses TRBV30 and TRBJ2-4, with TRBD1 matching 8 bases. Germline V lookup: CDR1 GTSNPN, CDR2 SVGIG (reference sequence). CDR3 length: 14 amino acids. The J segment lost 4 bases and the V segment lost 4 bases, leaving 6 bases of the junction unmatched. In nucleotides, the CDR3 is TGTGCCTGGACCTCGGACAGGGTTAAAAACATTCAGTACTTC. This codes for CAWTSDRVKNIQYF.

This chain uses TRBV28 with TRBJ2-6; tentatively, D is TRBD1 (5 bases). CDR3 length equals 16 residues. V lost 10 bases and J 0 bases, leaving 16 bases between the germline ends. Germline CDR1 MDHEN, CDR2 SYDVKM. The DNA of the CDR3 is TGTGCCATCCGCACCCGGCAGGGCTCTGGGGCCAACGTCCTGACTTTC. Translation gives CAIRTRQGSGANVLTF.

The chain has TRBV18 and TRBJ2-7, with 8 nucleotides matching TRBD1. The CDR3 is 14 residues long. V was pared by 3 bases and J by 3 bases, with 4 bases of the junction left unmatched. Per the germline V gene, CDR1 is KGHSH and CDR2 is LQKENI. The CDR3 here is CASSPGGQGYEQYF. Here the CDR3 DNA reads TGTGCCAGCTCACCGGGAGGACAGGGCTACGAGCAGTACTTC.

CDR3: CASSQRGSPLHF. For the CDR3, the DNA is TGCGCCAGCAGCCAGCGGGGGTCACCCCTCCACTTT. The chain joins TRBV4-3 to TRBJ1-6; a possible D gene is TRBD1 (5 bases). Germline lookup yields CDR1 LGHNA and CDR2 YSLEER. Trimming pared 3 bases from V and 10 bases from J, leaving 7 bases between. The CDR3 has 12 residues.

The chain has TRBV11-2 and TRBJ1-2, with a possible D match to TRBD1 (6 bases). The germline gives CDR1 SGHAT, CDR2 FQNNGV. V lost 2 bases to trimming and J lost 6 bases, with 16 bases between them. This CDR3 comprises 15 residues. The CDR3 is CASSLPGGGRDGYTF. CDR3 sequence (DNA): TGTGCCAGCAGCTTACCAGGCGGGGGCAGAGATGGCTACACCTTC.

CDR3 sequence reads: CASGVQGGTEAFF. The CDR3 nucleotides are TGTGCTAGTGGTGTCCAGGGAGGAACTGAAGCTTTCTTT. The gene calls are TRBV12-5 and TRBJ1-1; tentative D call: TRBD1 (5 bases). The length of the CDR3 is 13 residues. Germline V gene data show CDR1 as LGHNT and CDR2 as FRNRAP. V lost 5 bases and J 5 bases, leaving 12 bases between the germline ends.

V usage is TRBV10-3 and J usage is TRBJ2-5, with D possibly TRBD2 on 7 matching bases. Germline V lookup: CDR1 ENHRY, CDR2 SYGVKD. This CDR3 spans 18 amino acids. Deletions cut 0 bases from V and 3 bases from J, with 20 bases between. The chain's CDR3 is CAISESLGGGGAKETQYF. The CDR3 DNA sequence: TGTGCCATCAGTGAGTCGCTGGGAGGAGGGGGGGCGAAAGAGACCCAGTACTTC.

The chain uses TRBV18 and TRBJ1-2; D is uncertain. CDR3 length: 13 residues. Germline lookup yields CDR1 KGHSH and CDR2 LQKENI. V shed 4 bases and J shed 8 bases, with 14 bases lying between them. This chain's CDR3 is CASSLPGVEGYTF. CDR3 nucleotides: TGTGCCAGCTCACTACCGGGAGTTGAGGGCTACACCTTC.

The chain employs TRBV9 and TRBJ2-2; 8 nucleotides match TRBD1. The germline V gene encodes CDR1 SGDLS and CDR2 YYNGEE. The V segment lost 3 bases and the J segment 2 bases; nucleotides outside the gene matches: 12. The CDR3 covers 18 residues. The CDR3 protein is CASSGGTGPTFNTGELFF. In nucleotides, the CDR3 is TGTGCCAGCAGCGGAGGGACAGGCCCGACATTTAACACCGGGGAGCTGTTTTTT.

This chain joins TRBV28 and TRBJ2-5, with D maybe TRBD2 (6 bases). The V gene's germline CDR1 is MDHEN and CDR2 SYDVKM. The length of the CDR3 is 15 residues. The germline V and J ends were trimmed by 6 bases and 5 bases, with 19 bases remaining between them. The CDR3 here is CASSSNRGSSETQYF. The DNA for the CDR3 is TGTGCCAGCAGCTCAAATCGGGGGTCGTCGGAGACCCAGTACTTC.

V is TRBV6-2 or TRBV6-3 and J is TRBJ1-4; tentatively, D is TRBD1 (6 bases). Per the germline V gene, CDR1 is MNHEY and CDR2 is SVGEGT. This CDR3 spans 13 amino acids. Trimming removed 5 bases at V and 8 bases at J, with 12 bases between. As DNA, the CDR3 is TGTGCCAGCAGTCCAGGGGCGCGGGAAAAACTGTTTTTT. Amino acid sequence: CASSPGAREKLFF.

The chain uses TRBV5-1 and TRBJ2-7, with a possible D match to TRBD1 (6 bases). The V end lost 0 bases, the J end lost 3 bases, and 10 bases lay between the germline ends. The CDR3 loop spans 14 amino acids. Looked up from germline, CDR1 is SGHRS and CDR2 is YFSETQ. The CDR3 region is CASSLGQVGYEQYF. The CDR3, as DNA: TGCGCCAGCAGCTTGGGACAGGTGGGCTACGAGCAGTACTTC. The entire variable domain, with the rest obtained from reference TRBV5-1 and TRBJ2-7, is as follows: KAGVTQTPRYLIKTRGQQVTLSCSPISGHRSVSWYQQTPGQGLQFLFEYFSETQRNKGNFPGRFSGRQFSNSRSEMNVSTLELGDSALYLCASSLGQVGYEQYFGPGTRLTVT.

CDR3 region: CASSGFSGTDEQFF. As DNA, the CDR3 is TGCGCCAGCAGTGGGTTCAGCGGGACCGATGAGCAGTTCTTC. J is TRBJ2-1 and V is TRBV10-1; 7 positions match TRBD2. This CDR3 spans 14 amino acids. V trimming: 4 bases; J trimming: 8 bases; junction bases outside the gene matches: 8. The germline V gene has CDR1 WNHNN and CDR2 SYGVQD (reference sequence).

The rearrangement joins TRBV7-9 to TRBJ1-2, with 8 bases that match TRBD1. The J segment lost 4 bases and the V segment lost 4 bases, leaving 2 bases of the junction unmatched. The CDR3 has 13 residues. Looked up from germline, CDR1 is SEHNR and CDR2 is FQNEAQ (reference sequence). In nucleotides, the CDR3 is TGTGCCAGCAGCTCCGGACAGGGCTATGGCTACACCTTC. Its protein is CASSSGQGYGYTF.

The rearrangement joins TRBV27 to TRBJ1-2, with a weak D call TRBD1 (6 bases). Per germline, CDR1 MNHEY and CDR2 SMNVEV (reference sequence). CDR3 length: 14 residues. V shed 10 bases and J shed 1 base, with 16 bases lying between them. The CDR3: CATRGHAVNYGYTF. The CDR3 DNA reads as TGTGCCACAAGGGGACACGCGGTTAACTATGGCTACACCTTC.

This chain links TRBV18 with TRBJ2-5; D is possibly TRBD2 (6 bases). Per germline, CDR1 KGHSH and CDR2 LQKENI. The CDR3 has 13 amino acids. The V gene lost 8 bases and the J gene lost 2 bases, with 12 bases spanning the gap. The CDR3 spells CASLRDSQETQYF. CDR3 DNA: TGTGCCAGCCTCCGGGACTCACAAGAGACCCAGTACTTC.

This chain connects TRBV6-2 or TRBV6-3 to TRBJ2-1; TRBD2 aligns across 7 bases. CDR3 size: 17 residues. With V trimmed by 5 bases and J by 5 bases, 15 bases remained unmatched. The germline CDR1 and CDR2 sequences are MNHEY and SVGEGT. CDR3 in amino acids: CASSLQYGEGLNNEQFF. The CDR3, as DNA: TGTGCCAGCAGTCTACAATACGGGGAGGGGTTAAACAATGAGCAGTTCTTC.

The chain is built from TRBV5-1 and TRBJ2-5, with D unresolved. The germline V and J ends were trimmed by 1 base and 3 bases, with 7 bases remaining between them. Germline loops: CDR1 SGHRS, CDR2 YFSETQ. This CDR3 is 13 amino acids long. CDR3 DNA: TGCGCCAGCAGCTTGTCCCCAGAAGAGACCCAGTACTTC. Protein sequence: CASSLSPEETQYF.

The chain is built from TRBV11-2 and TRBJ2-7; 7 positions agree with TRBD1. Germline V gene lookup returns CDR1 SGHAT and CDR2 FQNNGV. CDR3 length: 15 amino acids. V shed 5 bases and J 4 bases; nucleotides not matched to a gene: 11. CDR3 protein: CASSLGTAAGYEQYF. The CDR3, as DNA: TGTGCCAGCAGCCTTGGGACAGCGGCCGGGTACGAGCAGTACTTC.

The chain links TRBV28 to TRBJ1-3; weak D call: TRBD1 (5 bases). CDR1 and CDR2 (germline): MDHEN, SYDVKM. Trimming took 9 bases from V and 0 from J, leaving 12 bases between them. This CDR3 is built from 14 residues. For the CDR3, the DNA is TGTGCCAGTCATGACAGTCTCTCTGGAAACACCATATATTTT. This sequence encodes CASHDSLSGNTIYF.

This clone was seen a few times. The chain couples TRBV5-5 to TRBJ1-4; maybe TRBD1 (5 bases). The CDR3 covers 16 residues. Germline lookup yields CDR1 SGHKS and CDR2 YYEKEE (reference sequence). V was cut by 0 bases and J by 6 bases, with 15 bases left in between. The chain's CDR3 is CASSLDVGGTHEKLFF. For the CDR3, the DNA is TGTGCCAGCAGCTTGGACGTCGGGGGGACGCATGAAAAACTGTTTTTT.